This TCR beta chain appears in the sequencing data of a study of T-cell memory formation after mild COVID-19. Amplification by 5'RACE using constant-segment primers produced TCR alpha and TCR beta cDNA libraries that carried sample barcodes and UMIs. TCRdb reanalysed the 5' RACE reads using MiXCR and keeps one entry per CDR3 protein. The data show about 50,000 distinct CDR3 sequences, approximately 9% seen once. This clonotype has just a few counts. Antigen specificity is unknown. Study results and limitations: Clones that contracted from day 15 to 85 had balanced CD4/CD8; later expanders were CD4+ biased. Some clones that responded were present in memory (sampled pre-infection), which suggests cross-reactive memory joined. Second-wave clones reaching peak frequency on day 37 lacked confirmed SARS-CoV-2 specificity.

The sequence was obtained from an adult woman who had mild COVID-19 (a few samples of this study predate the infection). Cell type and time point are not known. The sample taken for sequencing was PBMCs or a T cell subset sorted from them (not recorded which).

CDR3 DNA: TGTGCCAGCAGCTTAACTTGGAGCACAGATACGCAGTATTTT. It codes for CASSLTWSTDTQYF. V usage is TRBV7-3 and J usage is TRBJ2-3; no clear D gene. This CDR3 is built from 14 residues. Trimming cost V 0 bases and J 0 bases, with 4 bases left between them. CDR1 and CDR2 from the germline V gene are SGHTA and FQGTGA.